The T cell receptor (beta chain) described here comes from a study of metastatic and nonmetastatic thyroid tumors. Using MiXCR, TCRdb re-called clones from the PCR reads. The profile shows about 39,000 clones, 16% of them singletons. Each patient came to thyroid surgery without any prior treatment (of any kind). Germline CDR1 and CDR2: SGHRS and YFSETQ. V was pared by 5 bases and J by 6 bases, with 6 bases of the junction left unmatched. The CDR3 has 13 amino acids. This rearrangement joins TRBV5-1 to TRBJ2-3; 7 nucleotides agree with TRBD2. Sequenced: blood. The clonotype was recovered from a female donor with papillary thyroid cancer or a benign thyroid nodule (not recorded which). Some clones in this sample may be carry-over from other donors' samples. CDR3 in amino acids: CASSRTSPDTQYF. CDR3 in DNA: TGCGCCAGCAGTCGGACTAGTCCCGATACGCAGTATTTT.